This T cell receptor (beta chain) was recovered during a study of blood T cell repertoires in COVID-19. This clone showed up just a few times. Here immunoSEQ multiplex PCR was the method, and the copy in TCRdb shows in-frame clones only, minus some. Here the sample spans fewer than 350,000 clones, under 90% being singletons. CDR3 length: 16 residues. Germline lookup yields CDR1 MNHNS and CDR2 SASEGT. The trim removed 4 bases at V and 0 bases at J, leaving 9 bases unmatched. Participant-reported clinical history was the basis for cohort assignment. This TCR was recovered from a man in his sixties who had recovered from COVID-19. This sequence joins TRBV6-1 and TRBJ2-7; TRBD1 matches 7 bases. Material for sequencing was PBMCs or T cells enriched from blood (not recorded which). Written as DNA, the CDR3 is TGTGCCAGCAGTGCAACCCACAGGGGTTCCTCCTACGAGCAGTACTTC. Translating gives CASSATHRGSSYEQYF.